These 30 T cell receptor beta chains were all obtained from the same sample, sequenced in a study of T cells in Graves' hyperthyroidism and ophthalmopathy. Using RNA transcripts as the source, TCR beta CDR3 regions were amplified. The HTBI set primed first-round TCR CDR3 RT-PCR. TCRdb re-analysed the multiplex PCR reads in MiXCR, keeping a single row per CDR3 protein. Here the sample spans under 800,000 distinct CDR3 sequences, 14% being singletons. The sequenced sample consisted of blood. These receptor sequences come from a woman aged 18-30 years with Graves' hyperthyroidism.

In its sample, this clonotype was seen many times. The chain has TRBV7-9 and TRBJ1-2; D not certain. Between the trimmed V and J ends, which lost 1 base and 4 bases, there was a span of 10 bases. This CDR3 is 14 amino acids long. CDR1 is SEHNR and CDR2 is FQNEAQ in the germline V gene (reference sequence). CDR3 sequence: CASSLEGGSYGYTF. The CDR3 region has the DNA TGTGCCAGCAGCTTAGAGGGAGGCAGCTATGGCTACACCTTC.

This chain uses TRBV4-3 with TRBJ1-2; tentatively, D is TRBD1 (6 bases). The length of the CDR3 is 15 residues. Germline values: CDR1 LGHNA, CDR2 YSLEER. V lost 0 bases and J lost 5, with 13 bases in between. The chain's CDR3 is CASSQEPGQGYGYTF. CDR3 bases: TGCGCCAGCAGCCAAGAACCCGGTCAGGGGTATGGCTACACCTTC.

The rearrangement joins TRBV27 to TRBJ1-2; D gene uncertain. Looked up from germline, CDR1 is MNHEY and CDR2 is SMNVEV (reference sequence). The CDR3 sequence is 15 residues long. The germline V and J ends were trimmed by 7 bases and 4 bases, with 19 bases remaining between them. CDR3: CASKIFSNSVYGYTF. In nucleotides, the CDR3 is TGTGCCAGCAAAATATTTTCGAATTCGGTCTATGGCTACACCTTC.

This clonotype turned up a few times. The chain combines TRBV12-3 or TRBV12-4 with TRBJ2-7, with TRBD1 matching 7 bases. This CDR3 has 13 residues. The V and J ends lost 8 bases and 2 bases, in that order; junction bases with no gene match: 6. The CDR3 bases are TGTGCCAGCGGGACAGTTTCCCCCTACGAGCAGTACTTC. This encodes CASGTVSPYEQYF.

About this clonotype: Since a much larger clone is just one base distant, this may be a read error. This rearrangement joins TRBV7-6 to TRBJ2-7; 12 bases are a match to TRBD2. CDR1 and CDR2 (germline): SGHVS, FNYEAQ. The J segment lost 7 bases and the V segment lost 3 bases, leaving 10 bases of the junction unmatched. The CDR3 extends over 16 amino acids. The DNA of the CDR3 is TGTGCCAGCAGCTTCCTAGCGGGAGGGCCTACCAATGAGCAGTACTTC. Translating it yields CASSFLAGGPTNEQYF.

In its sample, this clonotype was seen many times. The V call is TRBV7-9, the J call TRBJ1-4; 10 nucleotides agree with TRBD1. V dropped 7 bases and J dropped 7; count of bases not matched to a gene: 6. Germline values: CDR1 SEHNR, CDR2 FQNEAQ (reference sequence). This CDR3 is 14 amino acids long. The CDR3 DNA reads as TGTGCCAGCAACTCCGGGACAGGGGTTGAAAAACTGTTTTTT. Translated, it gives CASNSGTGVEKLFF.

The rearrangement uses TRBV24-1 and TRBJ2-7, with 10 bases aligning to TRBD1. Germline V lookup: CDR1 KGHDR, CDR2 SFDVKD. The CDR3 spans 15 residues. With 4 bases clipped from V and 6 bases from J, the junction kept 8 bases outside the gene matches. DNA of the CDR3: TGTGCCACCAGTGAGCCCGGGACAGGGGAAGGCGAGCAGTACTTC. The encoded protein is CATSEPGTGEGEQYF.

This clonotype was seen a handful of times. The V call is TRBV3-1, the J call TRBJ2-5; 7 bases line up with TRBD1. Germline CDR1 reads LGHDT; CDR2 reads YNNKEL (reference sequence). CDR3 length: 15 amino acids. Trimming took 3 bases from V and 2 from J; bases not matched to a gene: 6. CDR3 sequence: CASSHRQGWQETQYF. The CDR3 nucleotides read TGTGCCAGCAGCCACCGACAGGGATGGCAAGAGACCCAGTACTTC.

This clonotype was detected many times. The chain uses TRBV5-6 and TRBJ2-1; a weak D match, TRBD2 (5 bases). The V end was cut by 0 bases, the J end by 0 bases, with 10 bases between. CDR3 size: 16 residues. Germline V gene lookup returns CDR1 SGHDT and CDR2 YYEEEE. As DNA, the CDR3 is TGTGCCAGCAGCTTGGGAGGGCTCAGCTCCTACAATGAGCAGTTCTTC. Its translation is CASSLGGLSSYNEQFF.

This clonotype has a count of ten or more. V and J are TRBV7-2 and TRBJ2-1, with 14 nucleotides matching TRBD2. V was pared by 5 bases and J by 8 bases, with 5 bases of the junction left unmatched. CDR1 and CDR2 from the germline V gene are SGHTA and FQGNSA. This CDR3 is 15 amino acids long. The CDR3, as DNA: TGTGCCAGCAGCCGGACTAGCGGGAGGACGTATGAGCAGTTCTTC. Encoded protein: CASSRTSGRTYEQFF.

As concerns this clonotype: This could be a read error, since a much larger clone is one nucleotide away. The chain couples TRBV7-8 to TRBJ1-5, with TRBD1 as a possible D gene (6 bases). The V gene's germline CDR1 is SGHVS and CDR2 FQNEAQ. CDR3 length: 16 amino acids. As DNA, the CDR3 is TGTGCCATCAGCTTAGGGCATGGGGGCTCCAATCAGCCCCAGCATTTT. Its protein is CAISLGHGGSNQPQHF.

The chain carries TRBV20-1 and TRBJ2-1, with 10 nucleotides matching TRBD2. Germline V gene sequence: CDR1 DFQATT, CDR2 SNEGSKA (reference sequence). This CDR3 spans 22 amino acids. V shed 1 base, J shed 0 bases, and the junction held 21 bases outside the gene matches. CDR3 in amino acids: CSARVAAGGTMTPHSSYNEQFF. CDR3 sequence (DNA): TGCAGTGCTAGAGTAGCAGCGGGAGGGACCATGACTCCCCATAGCTCCTACAATGAGCAGTTCTTC.

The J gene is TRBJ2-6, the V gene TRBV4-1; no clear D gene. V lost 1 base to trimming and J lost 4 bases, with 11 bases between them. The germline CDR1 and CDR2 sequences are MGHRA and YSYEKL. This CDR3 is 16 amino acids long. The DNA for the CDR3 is TGCGCCAGCAGCCAAGGGCAGGCGTACGGGGCCAACGTCCTGACTTTC. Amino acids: CASSQGQAYGANVLTF.

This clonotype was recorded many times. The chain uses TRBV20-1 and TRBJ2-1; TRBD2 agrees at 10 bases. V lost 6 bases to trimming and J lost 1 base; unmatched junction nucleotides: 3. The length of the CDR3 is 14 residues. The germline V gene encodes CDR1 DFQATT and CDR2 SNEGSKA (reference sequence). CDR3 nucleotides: TGCAGTGCCAATAGCGGGAGGTCCTACAATGAGCAGTTCTTC. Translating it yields CSANSGRSYNEQFF.

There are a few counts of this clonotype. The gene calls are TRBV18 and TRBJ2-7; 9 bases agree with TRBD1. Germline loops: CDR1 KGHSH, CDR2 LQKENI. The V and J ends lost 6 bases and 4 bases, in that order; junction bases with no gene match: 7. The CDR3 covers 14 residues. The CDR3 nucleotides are TGTGCCAGCTCGGACGGGACAGGGATATACGAGCAGTACTTC. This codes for CASSDGTGIYEQYF. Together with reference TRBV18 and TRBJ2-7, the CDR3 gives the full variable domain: NAGVMQNPRHLVRRRGQEARLRCSPMKGHSHVYWYRQLPEEGLKFMVYLQKENIIDESGMPKERFSAEFPKEGPSILRIQQVVRGDSAAYFCASSDGTGIYEQYFGPGTRLTVT.

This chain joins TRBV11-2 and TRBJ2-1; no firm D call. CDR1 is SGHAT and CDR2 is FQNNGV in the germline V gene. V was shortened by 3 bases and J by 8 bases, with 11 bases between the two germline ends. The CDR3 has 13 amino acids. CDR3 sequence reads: CASSFSGLDEQFF. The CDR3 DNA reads TGTGCCAGCAGCTTTTCCGGGTTGGATGAGCAGTTCTTC. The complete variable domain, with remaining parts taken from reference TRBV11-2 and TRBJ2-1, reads EAGVAQSPRYKIIEKRQSVAFWCNPISGHATLYWYQQILGQGPKLLIQFQNNGVVDDSQLPKDRFSAERLKGVDSTLKIQPAKLEDSAVYLCASSFSGLDEQFFGPGTRLTVL.

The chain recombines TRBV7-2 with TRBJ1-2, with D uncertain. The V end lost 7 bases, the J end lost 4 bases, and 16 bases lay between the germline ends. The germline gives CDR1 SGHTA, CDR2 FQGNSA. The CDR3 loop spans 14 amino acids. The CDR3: CASTLGGYGYGYTF. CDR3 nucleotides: TGTGCCAGCACCCTGGGAGGTTATGGCTATGGCTACACCTTC. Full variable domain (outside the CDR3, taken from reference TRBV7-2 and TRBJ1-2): GAGVSQSPSNKVTEKGKDVELRCDPISGHTALYWYRQSLGQGLEFLIYFQGNSAPDKSGLPSDRFSAERTGGSVSTLTIQRTQQEDSAVYLCASTLGGYGYGYTFGSGTRLTVV.

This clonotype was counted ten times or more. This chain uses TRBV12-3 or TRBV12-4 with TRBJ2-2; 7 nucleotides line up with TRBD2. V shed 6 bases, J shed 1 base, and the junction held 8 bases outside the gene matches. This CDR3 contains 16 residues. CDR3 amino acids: CASSRIRGENTGELFF. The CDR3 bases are TGTGCCAGCAGCAGAATCCGGGGGGAGAACACCGGGGAGCTGTTTTTT.

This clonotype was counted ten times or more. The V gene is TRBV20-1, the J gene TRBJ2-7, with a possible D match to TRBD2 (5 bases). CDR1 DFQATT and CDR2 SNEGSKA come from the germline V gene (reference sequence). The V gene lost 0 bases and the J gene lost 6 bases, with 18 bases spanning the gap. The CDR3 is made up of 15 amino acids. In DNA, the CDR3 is TGCAGTGCTAGAGACCCCCTAGCCGATTTTCTCGAGCAGTACTTC. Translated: CSARDPLADFLEQYF.

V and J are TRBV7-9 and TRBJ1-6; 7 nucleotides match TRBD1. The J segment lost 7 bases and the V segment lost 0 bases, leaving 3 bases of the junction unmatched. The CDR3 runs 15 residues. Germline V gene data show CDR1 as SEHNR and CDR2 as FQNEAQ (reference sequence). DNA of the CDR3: TGTGCCAGCAGCTTAGCCAGGGGGTGGAATTCACCCCTCCACTTT. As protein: CASSLARGWNSPLHF. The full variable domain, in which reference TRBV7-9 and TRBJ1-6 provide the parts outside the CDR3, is DTGVSQNPRHKITKRGQNVTFRCDPISEHNRLYWYRQTLGQGPEFLTYFQNEAQLEKSRLLSDRFSAERPKGSFSTLEIQRTEQGDSAMYLCASSLARGWNSPLHFGNGTRLTVT.

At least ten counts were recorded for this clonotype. The DNA for the CDR3 is TGTGCCAGCTCCTGGGTCGACTACAATGAGCAGTTCTTC. The encoded protein is CASSWVDYNEQFF. The chain joins TRBV18 to TRBJ2-1, with D hard to call. Between the trimmed V and J ends, which lost 6 bases and 3 bases, there was a span of 9 bases. CDR3 size: 13 residues. Germline V gene sequence: CDR1 KGHSH, CDR2 LQKENI.

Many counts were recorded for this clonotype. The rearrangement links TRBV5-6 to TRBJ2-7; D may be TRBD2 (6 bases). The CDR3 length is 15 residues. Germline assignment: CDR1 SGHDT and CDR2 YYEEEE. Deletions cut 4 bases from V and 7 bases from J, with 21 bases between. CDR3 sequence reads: CASSPGTGTLGEQYF. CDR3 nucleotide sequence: TGTGCCAGCAGCCCCGGGACTGGGACCCTAGGGGAGCAGTACTTC.

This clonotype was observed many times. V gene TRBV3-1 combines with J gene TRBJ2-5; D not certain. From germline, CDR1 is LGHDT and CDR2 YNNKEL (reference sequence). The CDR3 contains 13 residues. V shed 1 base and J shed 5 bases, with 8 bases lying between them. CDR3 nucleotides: TGTGCCAGCAGCCAAGCGGTGGGGGAGACCCAGTACTTC. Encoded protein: CASSQAVGETQYF.

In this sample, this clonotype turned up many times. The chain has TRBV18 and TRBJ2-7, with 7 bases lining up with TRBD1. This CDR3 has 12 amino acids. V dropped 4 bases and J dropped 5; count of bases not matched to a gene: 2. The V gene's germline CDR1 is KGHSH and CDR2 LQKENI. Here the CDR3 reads CASSLDRDEQYF. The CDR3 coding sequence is TGTGCCAGCTCACTAGACAGGGACGAGCAGTACTTC.

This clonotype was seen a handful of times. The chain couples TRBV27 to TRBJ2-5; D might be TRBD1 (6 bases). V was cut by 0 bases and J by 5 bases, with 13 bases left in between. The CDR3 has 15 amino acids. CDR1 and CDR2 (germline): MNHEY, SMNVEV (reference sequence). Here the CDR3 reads CASSLSVAGVETQYF. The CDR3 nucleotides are TGTGCCAGCAGTTTATCGGTGGCAGGGGTGGAGACCCAGTACTTC.

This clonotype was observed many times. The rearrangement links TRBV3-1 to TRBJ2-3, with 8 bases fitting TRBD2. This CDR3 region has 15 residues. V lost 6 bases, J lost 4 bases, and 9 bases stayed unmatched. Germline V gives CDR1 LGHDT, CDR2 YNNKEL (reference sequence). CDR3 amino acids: CASRSGGEWPDTQYF. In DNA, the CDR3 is TGTGCCAGCAGATCCGGGGGGGAGTGGCCAGATACGCAGTATTTT.

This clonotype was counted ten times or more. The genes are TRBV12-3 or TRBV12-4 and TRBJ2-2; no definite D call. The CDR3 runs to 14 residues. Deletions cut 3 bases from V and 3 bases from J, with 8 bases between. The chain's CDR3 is CASSFSTDTGELFF. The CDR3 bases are TGTGCCAGCAGTTTCTCGACCGACACCGGGGAGCTGTTTTTT.

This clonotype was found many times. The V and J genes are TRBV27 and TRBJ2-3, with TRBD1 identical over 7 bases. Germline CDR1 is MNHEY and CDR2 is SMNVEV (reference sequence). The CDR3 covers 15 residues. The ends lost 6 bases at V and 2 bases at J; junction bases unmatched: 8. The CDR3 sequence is CASRGQAILTDTQYF. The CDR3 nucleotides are TGTGCCAGCAGAGGACAGGCGATCCTCACAGATACGCAGTATTTT.

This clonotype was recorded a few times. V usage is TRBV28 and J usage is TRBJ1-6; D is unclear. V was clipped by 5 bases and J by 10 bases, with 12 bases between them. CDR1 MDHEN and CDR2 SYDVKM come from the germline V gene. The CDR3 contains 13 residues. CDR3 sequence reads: CASSSPRPSPLHF. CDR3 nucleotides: TGTGCCAGCAGTAGCCCTCGGCCGTCACCCCTCCACTTT.

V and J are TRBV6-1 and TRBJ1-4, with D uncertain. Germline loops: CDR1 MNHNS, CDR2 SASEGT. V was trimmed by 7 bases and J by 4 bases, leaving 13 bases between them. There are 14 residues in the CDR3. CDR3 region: CASKGGQINEKLFF. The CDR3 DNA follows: TGTGCCAGCAAGGGTGGGCAGATTAATGAAAAACTGTTTTTT.